This entry features one T cell receptor beta chain sequence. The sample belongs to a study of control samples from healthy donors and cancer patients. Unmatched junction bases numbered 6, after V lost 2 bases and J lost 6 bases. Germline CDR1 SEHNR, CDR2 FQNEAQ (reference sequence). There are 14 residues in the CDR3. This table comes from immunoSEQ multiplex PCR, and its TCRdb copy is limited to in-frame clones, with some not included. The sample consists of about 130,000 clones, roughly 92% of them appearing once. J is TRBJ2-7 and V is TRBV7-9, with 8 bases lining up with TRBD2. What was sequenced was PBMCs. This sequence was found in a man older than 75 with head and neck cancer. CDR3 DNA sequence: TGTGCCAGCAGCTTATCGGGGGGGTCTCGCGAGCAGTACTTC. This translates into CASSLSGGSREQYF.